These 32 T cell receptor beta chains were all obtained from the same sample, sequenced in a study of T-cell reconstitution after alpha-beta-depleted transplantation in children. Unique molecular identifiers were used to barcode this TCRbeta library. In TCRdb, the PCR reads were re-called with MiXCR into one record per CDR3 protein. The sample carries some 500,000 distinct CDR3 sequences, about 16% recorded once. The input for sequencing was PBMCs from the stem cell graft donor, taken from the stem cell graft. The receptors come from a human donor who donated a stem cell graft to a child with acute lymphoblastic leukemia.

CDR3 nucleotide sequence: TGTGCCAGCAGCATGGGAGCTGGGGACTACGAGCAGTACTTC. Translated, it gives CASSMGAGDYEQYF. The genes are TRBV5-6 and TRBJ2-7; the D gene is possibly TRBD2 (5 bases). There are 14 residues in the CDR3. Trimming removed 4 bases from V and 3 bases from J, with 14 bases in between. Germline CDR1 is SGHDT and CDR2 is YYEEEE.

The rearrangement uses TRBV5-1 and TRBJ2-2; no firm D call. This CDR3 has 14 residues. Germline V CDR1 and CDR2: SGHRS, YFSETQ. The ends were cut back, 0 bases at V and 1 base at J, with 4 bases in the middle. CDR3 DNA: TGCGCCAGCAGCTTGGAACGGAACACCGGGGAGCTGTTTTTT. Its translation is CASSLERNTGELFF.

In this sample, this clonotype turned up many times. The genes are TRBV2 and TRBJ2-1; D is possibly TRBD2 (5 bases). Between the trimmed V and J ends, which lost 4 bases and 1 base, there was a span of 8 bases. The germline CDR1 and CDR2 sequences are SNHLY and FYNNEI. This CDR3 comprises 14 residues. CDR3 sequence reads: CASSGTSSYNEQFF. CDR3 coding DNA: TGTGCCAGCAGTGGGACTTCATCCTACAATGAGCAGTTCTTC.

This clonotype was counted only a few times. This chain connects TRBV27 to TRBJ2-1, with D tentatively TRBD2 (6 bases). Looked up from germline, CDR1 is MNHEY and CDR2 is SMNVEV (reference sequence). V lost 7 bases and J 8 bases, leaving 24 bases between the germline ends. The CDR3 is made up of 16 amino acids. CDR3 region: CASNKLRTSTSHEQFF. Here the CDR3 DNA reads TGTGCCAGCAATAAATTGAGGACTTCAACTAGCCATGAGCAGTTCTTC.

CDR3 protein: CASSQPKGQGRLSANTEAFF. As DNA, the CDR3 is TGCGCCAGCAGCCAACCCAAGGGACAGGGTAGACTATCCGCGAACACTGAAGCTTTCTTT. The chain uses TRBV4-1 and TRBJ1-1; 9 bases fit TRBD1. V dropped 2 bases and J dropped 1; count of bases not matched to a gene: 17. The germline V gene encodes CDR1 MGHRA and CDR2 YSYEKL. The CDR3 runs 20 residues.

Of note for this clonotype: The junction departs from germline at one end; a sequencing error may be responsible. The chain couples TRBV27 to TRBJ1-2; 8 positions agree with TRBD1. CDR3 length: 14 amino acids. From germline, CDR1 is MNHEY and CDR2 SMNVEV (reference sequence). As DNA, the CDR3 is TGTGCCAGCAGTTTCACAGGGGGTGACTATGGCTGCACCTTC. It encodes CASSFTGGDYGCTF.

This clonotype was counted between two and nine times. The chain is built from TRBV5-5 and TRBJ1-2; TRBD1 is a possible D gene (6 bases). V lost 1 base and J lost 3, with 16 bases in between. The CDR3 has 16 amino acids. The V gene's germline CDR1 is SGHKS and CDR2 YYEKEE (reference sequence). For the CDR3, the DNA is TGTGCCAGCAGCTTGTCGGGGGCAGGGCCCTACTATGGCTACACCTTC. Amino acids: CASSLSGAGPYYGYTF. Full variable domain (remainder filled in from reference TRBV5-5 and TRBJ1-2): DAGVTQSPTHLIKTRGQQVTLRCSPISGHKSVSWYQQVLGQGPQFIFQYYEKEERGRGNFPDRFSARQFPNYSSELNVNALLLGDSALYLCASSLSGAGPYYGYTFGSGTRLTVV.

Only a few counts were recorded for this clonotype. This chain joins TRBV19 and TRBJ2-7; D possibly corresponds to TRBD2 (6 bases). With 3 bases removed from V and 2 bases from J, the gap between germline ends came to 11 bases. The CDR3 spans 14 residues. Germline-derived CDR1 and CDR2 are LNHDA and SQIVND (reference sequence). DNA of the CDR3: TGTGCCAGTAGTATGGGGGGAGTCACCTACGAGCAGTACTTC. Protein product: CASSMGGVTYEQYF.

The chain recombines TRBV20-1 with TRBJ2-7; D might be TRBD1 (6 bases). The CDR3 extends over 15 amino acids. Between the trimmed V and J ends, which lost 2 bases and 0 bases, there was a span of 14 bases. CDR1 and CDR2 from the germline V gene are DFQATT and SNEGSKA (reference sequence). The CDR3: CSARPGGRSSYEQYF. The DNA for the CDR3 is TGCAGTGCTAGACCTGGGGGCAGGAGCTCCTACGAGCAGTACTTC.

Ten or more counts support this clonotype. This rearrangement joins TRBV20-1 to TRBJ1-6, with 8 bases aligning to TRBD1. Germline loops: CDR1 DFQATT, CDR2 SNEGSKA (reference sequence). The CDR3 runs 14 residues. V was clipped by 6 bases and J by 9 bases; unmatched bases: 10. The CDR3, as DNA: TGCAGTGCCCGAGGGACAGGATCATTTTCACCCCTCCACTTT. Its translation is CSARGTGSFSPLHF.

This clonotype was detected a few times. The rearrangement uses TRBV9 and TRBJ2-1; 12 positions agree with TRBD1. J lost 6 bases, V lost 4 bases, and 8 bases had no gene match. Germline CDR1 reads SGDLS; CDR2 reads YYNGEE. The CDR3 sequence is 16 residues long. In nucleotides, the CDR3 is TGTGCCAGCAGCCCCACAATGGGACAGGGGGCCAATGAGCAGTTCTTC. This encodes CASSPTMGQGANEQFF.

This clonotype appeared a few times. V usage is TRBV9 and J usage is TRBJ2-3; 9 bases fit TRBD2. V shed 0 bases, J shed 1 base, and the junction held 12 bases outside the gene matches. CDR1 is SGDLS, CDR2 YYNGEE, per germline. CDR3 length equals 19 residues. CDR3 DNA sequence: TGTGCCAGCAGCGTAGAGGCTAGCGGGGACACCGTACGCACAGATACGCAGTATTTT. As protein: CASSVEASGDTVRTDTQYF. Using reference TRBV9 and TRBJ2-3 for the parts outside the CDR3, the full variable domain is DSGVTQTPKHLITATGQRVTLRCSPRSGDLSVYWYQQSLDQGLQFLIQYYNGEERAKGNILERFSAQQFPDLHSELNLSSLELGDSALYFCASSVEASGDTVRTDTQYFGPGTRLTVL.

This clonotype was counted a few times. The chain is built from TRBV29-1 and TRBJ2-2; D perhaps matches TRBD2 (6 bases). The V gene's germline CDR1 is SQVTM and CDR2 ANQGSEA. CDR3 size: 13 residues. The V and J ends lost 3 bases and 6 bases respectively, with 11 bases between them. The CDR3 loop reads CSVDGGKAGELFF. CDR3 nucleotide sequence: TGCAGCGTTGATGGAGGGAAGGCCGGGGAGCTGTTTTTT.

Note on this clonotype: The junction shows a germline mismatch at one end, possibly a read error. The genes are TRBV18 and TRBJ1-4, with D tentatively TRBD1 (5 bases). There are 15 residues in the CDR3. Germline assignment: CDR1 KGHSH and CDR2 LQKENI. CDR3 nucleotides: TGTGCCAGCTCACCGGGACTTGCAACTAACGAAAAACTGTTTTTT. It encodes CASSPGLATNEKLFF.

This clonotype was recorded a few times. The V and J genes are TRBV24-1 and TRBJ2-5, with a possible D match to TRBD1 (6 bases). With 2 bases removed from V and 0 bases from J, the gap between germline ends came to 12 bases. The CDR3 extends over 16 amino acids. Germline CDR1 reads KGHDR; CDR2 reads SFDVKD. CDR3 nucleotide sequence: TGTGCCACCAGTGATTCCGGAACAGGGAACCAAGAGACCCAGTACTTC. Its translation is CATSDSGTGNQETQYF.

The chain carries TRBV5-1 and TRBJ2-3; 7 bases are shared with TRBD2. The germline V gene has CDR1 SGHRS and CDR2 YFSETQ. The CDR3 has 14 residues. Trimming took 4 bases from V and 4 from J; bases not matched to a gene: 6. The CDR3 DNA follows: TGCGCCAGCAGCCGGGAGGTCTCGTCAGATACGCAGTATTTT. Translating it yields CASSREVSSDTQYF.

The CDR3, as DNA: TGTGCCAGCAGCCGCTCGGCAGGACTTCAAGAGACCCAGTACTTC. It specifies CASSRSAGLQETQYF. The chain couples TRBV14 to TRBJ2-5; D might be TRBD2 (5 bases). This CDR3 comprises 15 residues. CDR1 is SGHDN, CDR2 FVKESK, per germline. Trimming cost V 4 bases and J 2 bases, with 14 bases left between them.

The chain is built from TRBV3-1 and TRBJ2-1; 9 positions match TRBD2. The V gene end was trimmed by 1 base and the J gene end by 9 bases; junction bases not matched to a gene: 10. Germline values: CDR1 LGHDT, CDR2 YNNKEL (reference sequence). CDR3 length equals 16 residues. The chain's CDR3 is CASSQARASGNGEQFF. The CDR3 nucleotides are TGTGCCAGCAGCCAAGCCCGCGCTAGCGGGAATGGTGAGCAGTTCTTC.

This clonotype has more than one count but fewer than ten. The gene calls are TRBV6-5 and TRBJ2-7, with TRBD1 matching over 8 bases. The germline gives CDR1 MNHEY, CDR2 SVGAGI. Unmatched junction bases numbered 4, after V lost 5 bases and J lost 7 bases. This CDR3 has 12 amino acids. DNA of the CDR3: TGTGCCAGCAGTGCGGACAGGGAAGAGCAGTACTTC. As protein: CASSADREEQYF.

The chain employs TRBV19 and TRBJ1-1; D remains unclear. Germline V gene lookup returns CDR1 LNHDA and CDR2 SQIVND (reference sequence). The CDR3 has 14 residues. With 2 bases removed from V and 5 bases from J, the gap between germline ends came to 12 bases. CDR3: CASSIWGGRTEAFF. CDR3 nucleotides: TGTGCCAGTAGTATATGGGGTGGGCGGACTGAAGCTTTCTTT.

V is TRBV19 and J is TRBJ2-2; 8 bases agree with TRBD1. The CDR3 consists of 13 residues. Germline V gene lookup returns CDR1 LNHDA and CDR2 SQIVND (reference sequence). Trimming removed 10 bases from V and 5 bases from J; junction bases left unmatched: 6. CDR3 sequence (DNA): TGTGCCACCGACAGGGGTGTGACCGGGGAGCTGTTTTTT. As protein: CATDRGVTGELFF.

The table lists this clonotype with a few counts. This chain connects TRBV20-1 to TRBJ1-6; D gene unclear. This CDR3 region has 14 residues. V dropped 3 bases and J dropped 4 bases, with 10 bases sitting between them. The germline CDR1 and CDR2 sequences are DFQATT and SNEGSKA (reference sequence). CDR3 protein: CSARVGPYNSPLHF. The DNA of the CDR3 is TGCAGTGCTAGGGTCGGGCCTTATAATTCACCCCTCCACTTT.

This clonotype was seen many times. The chain has TRBV5-1 and TRBJ2-1; possibly TRBD1 for D (6 bases). Trimming removed 4 bases at V and 3 bases at J, with 11 bases between. The CDR3 has 14 amino acids. Germline V gene lookup returns CDR1 SGHRS and CDR2 YFSETQ. DNA of the CDR3: TGCGCCAGCAGCCAAGGACAGTACTACAATGAGCAGTTCTTC. Translation gives CASSQGQYYNEQFF.

This clonotype was recorded at least ten times. DNA for the CDR3: TGTGCCAGCAGTTACGTCGTTGAACAGGAGACCCAGTACTTC. Encoded protein: CASSYVVEQETQYF. The chain employs TRBV6-2 or TRBV6-3 and TRBJ2-5; D uncertain. Trimming removed 2 bases from V and 5 bases from J, with 12 bases in between. The CDR3 sequence is 14 residues long. Germline V CDR1 and CDR2: MNHEY, SVGEGT.

The gene calls are TRBV12-3 or TRBV12-4 and TRBJ2-7; D perhaps matches TRBD1 (5 bases). This CDR3 region has 14 residues. Trimming stripped 4 bases from V and 2 bases from J, with 12 bases between. CDR3 sequence reads: CASSWGYRAYEQYF. As DNA, the CDR3 is TGTGCCAGCAGTTGGGGCTATCGGGCCTACGAGCAGTACTTC.

The DNA for the CDR3 is TGCGCCAGCAGTGCAATAGGTAACAATCAGCCCCAGCATTTT. This codes for CASSAIGNNQPQHF. The chain links TRBV10-2 to TRBJ1-5; D is undetermined. The CDR3 length is 14 residues. Trimming removed 4 bases at V and 3 bases at J, with 10 bases between. The germline gives CDR1 WSHSY, CDR2 SAAADI.

This clonotype was seen a handful of times. V and J are TRBV12-3 or TRBV12-4 and TRBJ2-5, with 9 nucleotides matching TRBD2. The V segment lost 3 bases and the J segment 4 bases; nucleotides outside the gene matches: 6. The length of the CDR3 is 15 residues. The CDR3 region is CASSFGLAGLETQYF. CDR3 nucleotide sequence: TGTGCCAGCAGTTTTGGTCTAGCGGGATTAGAGACCCAGTACTTC.

The chain carries TRBV5-6 and TRBJ2-7; 8 bases fit TRBD2. The length of the CDR3 is 16 residues. The V gene's germline CDR1 is SGHDT and CDR2 YYEEEE. The V segment lost 5 bases and the J segment 0 bases; nucleotides outside the gene matches: 10. The CDR3 DNA is TGTGCCAGCAGTCAGCTGGACGGGAGGGACTCCTACGAGCAGTACTTC. Translating gives CASSQLDGRDSYEQYF.

This clonotype came up once. V is TRBV20-1 and J is TRBJ2-3, with unresolved D. Looked up from germline, CDR1 is DFQATT and CDR2 is SNEGSKA (reference sequence). V lost 2 bases, J lost 6 bases, and 18 bases lay in between. There are 15 residues in the CDR3. The CDR3, as DNA: TGCAGTGCTAGAAAGAGCGCCATCCGGCCCGATACGCAGTATTTT. Its translation is CSARKSAIRPDTQYF.

This clonotype has a count of ten or more. The rearrangement links TRBV5-5 to TRBJ2-2; D gene ambiguous. The V end lost 5 bases, the J end lost 3 bases, and 14 bases lay between the germline ends. The CDR3 is 15 amino acids. CDR1 SGHKS and CDR2 YYEKEE come from the germline V gene (reference sequence). The CDR3 coding sequence is TGTGCCAGCAGAGAGGCCCCGGGTGACACCGGGGAGCTGTTTTTT. This codes for CASREAPGDTGELFF.

The chain carries TRBV20-1 and TRBJ1-5, with D hard to call. The CDR3 consists of 14 residues. Trimming stripped 0 bases from V and 3 bases from J, with 9 bases between. From germline, CDR1 is DFQATT and CDR2 SNEGSKA (reference sequence). The CDR3 coding sequence is TGCAGTGCTAGAGAGGTCAGTCTCAATCAGCCCCAGCATTTT. It yields the protein CSAREVSLNQPQHF.

There are a few counts of this clonotype. The CDR3 DNA sequence: TGTGCCAGCAGCGTAGACCTCACAGGTGGTGAAGCTTTCTTT. Translating gives CASSVDLTGGEAFF. The rearrangement joins TRBV9 to TRBJ1-1, with D perhaps TRBD1 (5 bases). Germline assignment: CDR1 SGDLS and CDR2 YYNGEE. This CDR3 has 14 residues. V lost 0 bases and J 7 bases, leaving 13 bases between the germline ends.